This TCR beta chain was captured by sequencing in a study of blood T cell repertoires in COVID-19. Across the whole study: PBMCs, B-cell-depleted T cells, or T cells were the source of the cDNA or gDNA that made up the material.

Source study methods: Quantification of nucleated cells was approximated via reference gene primer amplification. Assay used: immunoSEQ multiplex PCR; TCRdb lists only in-frame clones, some missing. Clonal size and the V and J genes are those of that table, whereas D and trimming came from the DNA. The sample records fewer than 250,000 clones, about 88% being singletons. The CDR3 is 15 amino acids. In germline, CDR1 is MNHEY, CDR2 SVGAGI. V gave up 8 bases and J gave up 3 bases, with 17 bases separating them. The receptor was derived from a man in his 70s with acute or convalescent COVID-19. Sequencing input: peripheral blood. The rearrangement uses TRBV6-5 and TRBJ2-1; weak D call: TRBD2 (6 bases). The CDR3 spells CASGLGTRYYNEQFF. In nucleotides, the CDR3 is TGTGCCAGCGGATTAGGGACTCGGTACTACAATGAGCAGTTCTTC.